The 5 T cell receptor beta chains reported below all come from one sample, sequenced in a study of CD8 T cells in Susac syndrome. A quantity of roughly 0.5 to 1 ug RNA underwent reverse transcription using random hexamers. TCRdb reprocessed the immunoSEQ multiplex PCR reads via MiXCR and lists one record per CDR3 protein. In the table there are around 130,000 distinct CDR3 sequences, roughly 92% of which are singletons. Sequencing was performed on CD4+ T cells from PBMCs. These TCRs come from a human donor in good health.

In its sample, this clonotype was seen once. The chain links TRBV30 to TRBJ2-3, with TRBD2 matching over 7 bases. Germline V gene data show CDR1 as GTSNPN and CDR2 as SVGIG (reference sequence). V lost 7 bases to trimming and J lost 3 bases; unmatched junction nucleotides: 4. The CDR3 is 12 amino acids. CDR3 sequence: CASQGGTDTQYF. DNA for the CDR3: TGTGCCTCCCAGGGAGGGACAGATACGCAGTATTTT.

This sequence joins TRBV6-5 and TRBJ1-5; D might be TRBD1 (5 bases). V lost 0 bases to trimming and J lost 5 bases, with 11 bases between them. Per the germline V gene, CDR1 is MNHEY and CDR2 is SVGAGI. The CDR3 is made up of 15 amino acids. DNA of the CDR3: TGTGCCAGCAGTTACTCGTCAGGGATTGATCAGCCCCAGCATTTT. Its protein is CASSYSSGIDQPQHF.

The chain uses TRBV29-1 and TRBJ2-5; 8 bases map to TRBD1. V was pared by 6 bases and J by 2 bases, with 5 bases of the junction left unmatched. CDR3 length: 13 amino acids. CDR1 SQVTM and CDR2 ANQGSEA come from the germline V gene. CDR3 coding DNA: TGCAGCGTATACCGACAGGGGCAAGAGACCCAGTACTTC. It encodes CSVYRQGQETQYF.

This clonotype occurred a few times. The J gene is TRBJ1-5, the V gene TRBV3-1; D ambiguous. The CDR3 extends over 16 amino acids. Germline-derived CDR1 and CDR2 are LGHDT and YNNKEL (reference sequence). Trimming stripped 1 base from V and 0 bases from J, with 10 bases between. The CDR3 bases are TGTGCCAGCAGCCAAGGCACTGTGAATAGCAATCAGCCCCAGCATTTT. It translates to CASSQGTVNSNQPQHF. The whole variable domain, filled in from reference TRBV3-1 and TRBJ1-5, reads DTAVSQTPKYLVTQMGNDKSIKCEQNLGHDTMYWYKQDSKKFLKIMFSYNNKELIINETVPNRFSPKSPDKAHLNLHINSLELGDSAVYFCASSQGTVNSNQPQHFGDGTRLSIL.

V is TRBV7-3 and J is TRBJ1-1, with a possible D match to TRBD1 (6 bases). The V gene lost 4 bases and the J gene lost 10 bases, with 16 bases spanning the gap. The CDR3 totals 13 residues. Germline V gene data show CDR1 as SGHTA and CDR2 as FQGTGA. The CDR3 here is CASSSTGYSRAFF. Here the CDR3 DNA reads TGTGCCAGCAGCTCGACAGGATACTCGCGAGCTTTCTTT.